Listed below are T cell receptor beta chains from one sample, sequenced in a study of identifying expanded T cells in peripheral blood. Only in-frame clones appear in the TCRdb table, and some are missing; sequencing was by immunoSEQ multiplex PCR. The table lists around 100,000 clones, approximately 88% of them singletons. The sequenced material came from blood. These receptors all come from a person aged 18 to 70 in good health. CDR3s include the opening cysteine and the closing phenylalanine or tryptophan. A D gene is named only where the DNA matches it firmly. The size entry is marked missing in some rows and otherwise reads once, few, many or a size class.

v_call	clone_size	cdr3_length	d_call	j_call	cdr3_nt	cdr3_aa
TRBV27	once	13	TRBD1	TRBJ1-2	TGTGCCAGCAGTGGGACAGGGACCTATGGCTACACCTTC	CASSGTGTYGYTF
TRBV2	.	13	.	TRBJ1-5	TGTGCCTCGGGGAGGGAGGTACGGCAGCCCCAGCATTTT	CASGREVRQPQHF
TRBV4-2	.	16	TRBD2	TRBJ2-7	TGTGCCAGCAGCCAAGCACGACTAGCGGGAAACTACGAGCAGTACTTC	CASSQARLAGNYEQYF
TRBV11-2	.	11	.	TRBJ2-5	TGTGCCAGCAGCCTCGGGGAGACCCAGTACTTC	CASSLGETQYF
TRBV19	.	15	.	TRBJ1-5	TGTGCCAGTAGTACCCAGCCCAATCCACTACAGCCCCAGCATTTT	CASSTQPNPLQPQHF
TRBV4-1	.	15	.	TRBJ1-2	TGCGCCAGCAGCCCAACGCCCCAGATTGACTATGGCTACACCTTC	CASSPTPQIDYGYTF
TRBV5-6	.	13	TRBD1	TRBJ1-2	TGTGCCAGCAGGAGCAGGGGGCTCGGTGGCTACACCTTC	CASRSRGLGGYTF
TRBV5-4	.	13	.	TRBJ1-2	TGTGCCAGCAGCTTGGATTCGGGGTATGGCTACACCTTC	CASSLDSGYGYTF
TRBV19	.	16	.	TRBJ1-3	TGTGCCAGTAGTAACGGGCGGCAGGGCGCGGGAAACACCATATATTTT	CASSNGRQGAGNTIYF
TRBV5-6	.	13	TRBD1	TRBJ1-2	TGTGCCAGCAGCTTGAAGGGGGCCTATGGCTACACCTTC	CASSLKGAYGYTF
TRBV30	.	13	.	TRBJ1-1	TGTGCCTGGAGTCTAGCCGGTAGGGCTGAAGCTTTCTTT	CAWSLAGRAEAFF
TRBV6-1	once	14	.	TRBJ2-5	TGTGCCAGCAGCCCCACAGGTCCCGGGAAGACCCAGTACTTC	CASSPTGPGKTQYF
TRBV10-2	.	12	TRBD1	TRBJ2-7	TGCGCCAGCAGTGAACAGGGGAACGAGCAGTACTTC	CASSEQGNEQYF
TRBV4-3	.	14	TRBD2	TRBJ2-1	TGCGCCAGCAGCCCTTGGACTAGCGCGAATGAGCAGTTCTTC	CASSPWTSANEQFF
TRBV29-1	.	13	TRBD2	TRBJ2-3	TGCAGCGGGATAGCGGGGGTCACAGATACGCAGTATTTT	CSGIAGVTDTQYF
TRBV6-1	.	14	.	TRBJ2-6	TGTGCCAGCAGGGCCATCGCTGGGGCCAACGTCCTGACTTTC	CASRAIAGANVLTF
TRBV5-1	.	15	.	TRBJ1-2	TGCGCCAGCAGCCCCGGGACACTTTATCGGAGTGGCTACACCTTC	CASSPGTLYRSGYTF
TRBV27	.	15	TRBD1	TRBJ1-3	TGTGCCAGCAGTTCGACAGGGCTAGGAGGAAACACCATATATTTT	CASSSTGLGGNTIYF
TRBV10-3	.	14	.	TRBJ1-3	TGTGCCATCAGGGACAGCTTCTCTGGAAACACCATATATTTT	CAIRDSFSGNTIYF
TRBV4-1	once	15	TRBD2	TRBJ2-3	TGCGCCAGCAGCCAAGTCGGGACTATACGAAATACGCAGTATTTT	CASSQVGTIRNTQYF
TRBV11-3	.	13	.	TRBJ1-1	TGTGCCAGCAGCCTTAATGAAGGGACTGAAGCTTTCTTT	CASSLNEGTEAFF
TRBV18	few	15	.	TRBJ1-3	TGTGCCAGCTCACCACGGGACAAATTAGGAAACACCATATATTTT	CASSPRDKLGNTIYF
TRBV4-2	.	15	.	TRBJ1-3	TGTGCCAGCAGCCAAGACTTGGGGGCCGGAAACACCATATATTTT	CASSQDLGAGNTIYF
TRBV7-2	.	16	.	TRBJ2-3	TGTGCCAGCAGCTTGTCGGGACCCCAAAGGGCAGATACGCAGTATTTT	CASSLSGPQRADTQYF
TRBV5-6	.	12	.	TRBJ2-5	TGTGCCAGCAGCTTCTACCAAGAGACCCAGTACTTC	CASSFYQETQYF
TRBV6-1	.	13	TRBD1	TRBJ1-5	TGTGCCAGCAGTGTCGACAGGGGGCAGCCCCAGCATTTT	CASSVDRGQPQHF
TRBV27	.	15	.	TRBJ1-2	TGTGCCAGCAGTCCTTACGGGGTGGGATCTTTTGGCTACACCTTC	CASSPYGVGSFGYTF
TRBV2	.	14	.	TRBJ1-1	TGTGCCAGCATCCCGAGCGGAGGGATTCTTGAAGCTTTCTTT	CASIPSGGILEAFF
TRBV11-3	.	14	.	TRBJ1-1	TGTGCCAGCAGCCCCAAGACGAGGGCCTCTGAAGCTTTCTTT	CASSPKTRASEAFF
TRBV25-1	few	12	.	TRBJ1-6	TGTGCCAGCAGCGGGGCCAACACACCCCTCCACTTT	CASSGANTPLHF
TRBV11-3	once	12	.	TRBJ1-1	TGTGCCAGCAGCTTAGTTCCAACTGAAGCTTTCTTT	CASSLVPTEAFF